The 28 T cell receptor beta chains given below trace back to one sample, sequenced in a study of CD8 T cells in Susac syndrome. The RNA, about 0.5 to 1 ug, was put through reverse transcription using random hexamers. TCRdb ran MiXCR on the immunoSEQ multiplex PCR reads and lists one entry per CDR3 protein. The sample lists about 280,000 distinct CDR3 sequences; about 88% were seen once. Material: CD8+ T cells from PBMCs. The origin of the receptors is a human donor with multiple sclerosis.

The chain is built from TRBV9 and TRBJ2-1; unclear D gene. V was shortened by 0 bases and J by 8 bases, with 9 bases between the two germline ends. The CDR3 totals 13 residues. Germline V lookup: CDR1 SGDLS, CDR2 YYNGEE. In DNA form, the CDR3 reads TGTGCCAGCAGCGTAGGGAATAGCTATGAGCAGTTCTTC. It translates to CASSVGNSYEQFF.

The chain carries TRBV30 and TRBJ2-3, with 9 bases matching TRBD1. Germline CDR1 reads GTSNPN; CDR2 reads SVGIG (reference sequence). V shed 3 bases and J 6 bases; nucleotides not matched to a gene: 13. This CDR3 is built from 16 residues. CDR3 DNA sequence: TGTGCCTGGAGAGGCCCCGGAGGACAGGGGCCGGATACGCAGTATTTT. It encodes CAWRGPGGQGPDTQYF.

The J gene is TRBJ1-1, the V gene TRBV4-2; D might be TRBD1 (6 bases). The CDR3 totals 13 residues. Trimming left V 7 bases short and J 1 base short, with 10 bases between. Germline V gene sequence: CDR1 LGHNA, CDR2 YNFKEQ. The CDR3 protein is CASTWTANTEAFF. CDR3 DNA sequence: TGTGCCAGCACCTGGACAGCGAACACTGAAGCTTTCTTT.

The rearrangement joins TRBV6-1 to TRBJ2-2; 8 positions agree with TRBD1. V dropped 2 bases and J dropped 6; count of bases not matched to a gene: 5. CDR3 size: 15 residues. Germline-derived CDR1 and CDR2 are MNHNS and SASEGT. The CDR3 DNA sequence: TGTGCCAGCAGTGAACGGGACAGGTCCCCCGGGGAGCTGTTTTTT. It encodes CASSERDRSPGELFF.

This clonotype was picked up one time. The chain combines TRBV27 with TRBJ1-2, with D perhaps matching TRBD1 (6 bases). From germline, CDR1 is MNHEY and CDR2 SMNVEV (reference sequence). Between the trimmed V and J ends, which lost 7 bases and 8 bases, there was a span of 20 bases. The CDR3 spans 14 residues. The chain's CDR3 is CASMRSTGSDGYTF. The CDR3 region has the DNA TGTGCCAGCATGCGGTCGACAGGCTCGGACGGCTACACCTTC.

The V gene is TRBV3-1, the J gene TRBJ2-1; D ambiguous. V dropped 1 base and J dropped 9 bases, with 10 bases sitting between them. Germline CDR1 is LGHDT and CDR2 is YNNKEL (reference sequence). The length of the CDR3 is 13 residues. For the CDR3, the DNA is TGTGCCAGCAGCCAAGTGGGTAGGGTTGAGCAGTTCTTC. The encoded protein is CASSQVGRVEQFF.

The V and J genes are TRBV6-1 and TRBJ2-5, with D possibly matching TRBD1 (5 bases). V dropped 1 base and J dropped 5 bases, with 20 bases sitting between them. Germline lookup yields CDR1 MNHNS and CDR2 SASEGT. CDR3 size: 17 residues. CDR3 coding DNA: TGTGCCAGCAGTGAAGAGACCTTCGCGCTGGGGCGGGAGACCCAGTACTTC. Translated, it gives CASSEETFALGRETQYF.

This clonotype was observed a single time. The genes are TRBV27 and TRBJ1-5, with a weak D call TRBD1 (6 bases). V was pared by 3 bases and J by 16 bases, with 13 bases between. CDR3 length equals 11 residues. CDR1 and CDR2 from the germline V gene are MNHEY and SMNVEV (reference sequence). CDR3 sequence: CASSFGGALHF. Here the CDR3 DNA reads TGTGCCAGCAGTTTTGGGGGGGCGCTACATTTT.

The rearrangement links TRBV10-3 to TRBJ1-2; the match to TRBD1 covers 7 bases. The CDR3 is 12 residues long. The V and J ends lost 10 bases and 8 bases, in that order; junction bases with no gene match: 10. Germline lookup yields CDR1 ENHRY and CDR2 SYGVKD. The CDR3 is CANTGVVWGYTF. The CDR3 DNA follows: TGTGCCAACACAGGGGTAGTGTGGGGCTACACCTTC.

The sample holds one count of this clonotype. J is TRBJ2-3 and V is TRBV2, with 7 bases lining up with TRBD2. From germline, CDR1 is SNHLY and CDR2 FYNNEI. V shed 0 bases, J shed 5 bases, and the junction held 5 bases outside the gene matches. The CDR3 has 15 amino acids. The DNA of the CDR3 is TGTGCCAGCAGTGAAGCCTGGGAGGGACTAGATACGCAGTATTTT. Its protein is CASSEAWEGLDTQYF.

A single count supports this clonotype. The chain links TRBV27 to TRBJ2-1; 11 bases agree with TRBD2. The CDR3 is made up of 15 amino acids. Germline CDR1 and CDR2: MNHEY and SMNVEV (reference sequence). Trimming removed 8 bases from V and 3 bases from J; junction bases left unmatched: 6. CDR3 nucleotide sequence: TGTGCCAGCTCACTAGCGGGAGATTTCTACAATGAGCAGTTCTTC. Its protein is CASSLAGDFYNEQFF.

The table lists this clonotype with a count of one. The chain employs TRBV12-3 or TRBV12-4 and TRBJ1-1; D gene uncertain. The germline V and J ends were trimmed by 6 bases and 3 bases, with 14 bases remaining between them. The CDR3 has 14 amino acids. The CDR3 loop reads CASRYLEIDTEAFF. Written as DNA, the CDR3 is TGTGCCAGCAGATACCTAGAAATCGACACTGAAGCTTTCTTT.

The V gene is TRBV7-9, the J gene TRBJ2-2; TRBD1 matches 10 bases. The J segment lost 7 bases and the V segment lost 7 bases, leaving 12 bases of the junction unmatched. The germline CDR1 and CDR2 sequences are SEHNR and FQNEAQ (reference sequence). This CDR3 is 16 amino acids long. The CDR3 DNA reads as TGTGCCAGCACCGACCTGGGACAGGGGTTTGGCGGGGAGCTGTTTTTT. Encoded protein: CASTDLGQGFGGELFF.

The rearrangement joins TRBV2 to TRBJ2-3; 7 nucleotides agree with TRBD2. There are 15 residues in the CDR3. Germline V lookup: CDR1 SNHLY, CDR2 FYNNEI. V was clipped by 1 base and J by 4 bases; unmatched bases: 5. CDR3 sequence: CASSEGGTSADTQYF. The DNA of the CDR3 is TGTGCCAGCAGTGAAGGGGGTACTAGCGCAGATACGCAGTATTTT.

The CDR3 DNA follows: TGTGCCAGCAGTGAAGATATGGACAGGGTGAACACTGAAGCTTTCTTT. Protein product: CASSEDMDRVNTEAFF. The genes are TRBV2 and TRBJ1-1; 8 bases fit TRBD1. Germline V gene data show CDR1 as SNHLY and CDR2 as FYNNEI. J lost 0 bases, V lost 1 base, and 4 bases had no gene match. The CDR3 contains 16 residues.

A word on this clonotype: Germline and junction disagree at one end, which may indicate a read error. This sequence joins TRBV29-1 and TRBJ2-6; perhaps D is TRBD1 or TRBD2 (5 bases each). The CDR3 contains 14 residues. Germline V gives CDR1 SQVTM, CDR2 ANQGSEA. The CDR3 here is CNVAGSSGANVLTF. The CDR3 DNA reads TGCAACGTTGCAGGGAGCTCTGGGGCCAACGTCCTGACTTTC. The full variable domain, rest sourced from reference TRBV29-1 and TRBJ2-6, is SAVISQKPSRDICQRGTSLTIQCQVDSQVTMMFWYRQQPGQSLTLIATANQGSEATYESGFVIDKFPISRPNLTFSTLTVSNMSPEDSSIYLCNVAGSSGANVLTFGAGSRLTVL.

Only a few counts were recorded for this clonotype. This chain connects TRBV7-6 to TRBJ2-7, with D unresolved. Trimming pared 5 bases from V and 1 base from J, leaving 18 bases between. The CDR3 consists of 16 residues. CDR1 and CDR2 from the germline V gene are SGHVS and FNYEAQ. Here the CDR3 DNA reads TGTGCCAGCAGCCCAGTTGGGCGGCCCACATCCTACGAGCAGTACTTC. Translating it yields CASSPVGRPTSYEQYF.

V is TRBV28 and J is TRBJ2-2, with a possible D match to TRBD2 (6 bases). Germline V CDR1 and CDR2: MDHEN, SYDVKM. The V and J ends lost 6 bases and 3 bases respectively, with 20 bases between them. The CDR3 sequence is 17 residues long. The CDR3 protein is CASSQRPMWGDTGELFF. CDR3 DNA: TGTGCCAGCAGCCAAAGACCCATGTGGGGGGACACCGGGGAGCTGTTTTTT.

This chain connects TRBV20-1 to TRBJ2-7; 8 bases fit TRBD2. Per the germline V gene, CDR1 is DFQATT and CDR2 is SNEGSKA (reference sequence). V lost 3 bases, J lost 11 bases, and 18 bases stayed unmatched. The CDR3 totals 15 residues. CDR3 sequence reads: CSASSPGTSLRLEYF. The CDR3 bases are TGCAGTGCTAGCTCCCCCGGGACTAGTCTCAGGTTGGAGTACTTC.

The V and J genes are TRBV27 and TRBJ2-1; 9 nucleotides match TRBD2. The CDR3 is 15 residues long. Germline V gene sequence: CDR1 MNHEY, CDR2 SMNVEV (reference sequence). The trim removed 5 bases at V and 2 bases at J, leaving 4 bases unmatched. The CDR3 loop reads CASSSSGSAYNEQFF. In nucleotides, the CDR3 is TGTGCCAGCAGTAGTAGCGGGAGTGCCTACAATGAGCAGTTCTTC.

The chain is built from TRBV29-1 and TRBJ2-5; 8 nucleotides agree with TRBD2. Germline CDR1 and CDR2: SQVTM and ANQGSEA. V dropped 4 bases and J dropped 6; count of bases not matched to a gene: 16. The CDR3 has 16 amino acids. CDR3 loop: CSVVYWGTRGLQTQYF. CDR3 DNA: TGCAGCGTTGTCTATTGGGGGACTAGGGGCTTGCAGACCCAGTACTTC.

V usage is TRBV12-3 or TRBV12-4 and J usage is TRBJ2-5; 7 bases are shared with TRBD2. With V trimmed by 6 bases and J by 5 bases, 12 bases remained unmatched. The CDR3 sequence is 15 residues long. The DNA for the CDR3 is TGTGCCAGCAGCCCCCTAGGCGGGAGATTTGAGACCCAGTACTTC. It translates to CASSPLGGRFETQYF.

The table lists this clonotype with a count of one. The chain has TRBV10-3 and TRBJ2-7; TRBD2 agrees at 15 bases. J was trimmed by 3 bases and V by 2 bases; bases with no gene match: 5. The CDR3 has 17 amino acids. The germline V gene encodes CDR1 ENHRY and CDR2 SYGVKD. This chain's CDR3 is CAISEGTSGRNRYEQYF. CDR3 in DNA: TGTGCCATCAGTGAGGGGACTAGCGGGAGGAACCGCTACGAGCAGTACTTC.

The chain is built from TRBV7-9 and TRBJ2-3; TRBD2 might be the D (5 bases). CDR1 is SEHNR and CDR2 is FQNEAQ in the germline V gene (reference sequence). Trimming took 3 bases from V and 0 from J, leaving 7 bases between them. The CDR3 has 14 amino acids. The CDR3 DNA sequence: TGTGCCAGCAGCTTTAAGCGGAGCACAGATACGCAGTATTTT. Its protein product is CASSFKRSTDTQYF.

This clonotype was counted a few times. The chain employs TRBV4-2 and TRBJ2-7, with D tentatively TRBD2 (5 bases). Germline values: CDR1 LGHNA, CDR2 YNFKEQ. V dropped 0 bases and J dropped 3 bases, with 6 bases sitting between them. The CDR3 has 13 residues. The CDR3 protein is CASSQEGSYEQYF. DNA of the CDR3: TGTGCCAGCAGCCAAGAAGGGAGCTACGAGCAGTACTTC.

This clonotype came up a few times. This sequence joins TRBV11-2 and TRBJ2-7; 7 bases agree with TRBD1. The CDR3 sequence is 16 residues long. Germline CDR1 reads SGHAT; CDR2 reads FQNNGV. The V segment lost 5 bases and the J segment 0 bases; nucleotides outside the gene matches: 10. In nucleotides, the CDR3 is TGTGCCAGCAGCCCGCCCCTAGCAGGGGGCTCCTACGAGCAGTACTTC. This sequence encodes CASSPPLAGGSYEQYF.

The genes are TRBV7-6 and TRBJ2-3; 7 positions match TRBD2. Per germline, CDR1 SGHVS and CDR2 FNYEAQ. The ends lost 6 bases at V and 2 bases at J; junction bases unmatched: 8. The length of the CDR3 is 15 residues. For the CDR3, the DNA is TGTGCCAGCAGAAAACTAGCGATTAACACAGATACGCAGTATTTT. It specifies CASRKLAINTDTQYF. Supplemented by reference TRBV7-6 and TRBJ2-3, the full variable domain reads GAGVSQSPRYKVTKRGQDVALRCDPISGHVSLYWYRQALGQGPEFLTYFNYEAQQDKSGLPNDRFSAERPEGSISTLTIQRTEQRDSAMYRCASRKLAINTDTQYFGPGTRLTVL.

This rearrangement joins TRBV10-3 to TRBJ1-1; TRBD1 is a possible D gene (6 bases). The CDR3 has 15 residues. V lost 4 bases to trimming and J lost 3 bases, with 15 bases between them. Germline CDR1 and CDR2: ENHRY and SYGVKD. The DNA of the CDR3 is TGTGCCATCAGTGTGAGGACAGAACCCTACACTGAAGCTTTCTTT. This encodes CAISVRTEPYTEAFF.